This is a list of T cell receptor beta chains from one sample in a study of graft-versus-host responses after intestinal transplantation. Measured with immunoSEQ multiplex PCR; TCRdb has only the in-frame clones, and not every one. The table records some 45,000 clones, 85% to 95% of them present only once. The material was PBMCs, obtained more than 310 days after intestinal transplant. The receptor set was obtained from a human patient who received an intestinal transplant, so some T cells may come from the graft donor. The CDR3 runs from the conserved cysteine through the conserved F or W. The D gene is left open where the match is weak. Some rows mark clone size as missing; the rest say once, few, many or name a class of expanded clone.

CDR3aa: CASSDGQPQHF; CDR3nt: TGTGCCAGCAGTGACGGGCAGCCCCAGCATTTT; abundance: NA; v_gene: TRBV6-4; len: 11; d_gene: NA; j_gene: TRBJ1-5
CDR3aa: CASSLAVAQGDTQYF; CDR3nt: TGTGCCAGCAGCTTGGCCGTAGCGCAAGGCGATACGCAGTATTTT; abundance: NA; v_gene: TRBV5-4; len: 15; d_gene: NA; j_gene: TRBJ2-3
CDR3aa: CASSSGLAGDTDTQYF; CDR3nt: TGTGCCAGCAGTTCTGGACTAGCGGGAGACACAGATACGCAGTATTTT; abundance: few; v_gene: TRBV6-5; len: 16; d_gene: TRBD2; j_gene: TRBJ2-3
CDR3aa: CASSPSPRDSAYEQYF; CDR3nt: TGTGCCAGCAGCCCAAGTCCCCGGGACAGTGCCTACGAGCAGTACTTC; abundance: NA; v_gene: TRBV7-2; len: 16; d_gene: TRBD1; j_gene: TRBJ2-7
CDR3aa: CASSLRRPGDGYTF; CDR3nt: TGTGCCAGCAGCTTAAGGCGTCCGGGGGATGGCTACACCTTC; abundance: NA; v_gene: TRBV5-6; len: 14; d_gene: NA; j_gene: TRBJ1-2
CDR3aa: CASSFPPISDTQYF; CDR3nt: TGTGCCAGCAGTTTTCCCCCTATATCAGATACGCAGTATTTT; abundance: NA; v_gene: TRBV28; len: 14; d_gene: NA; j_gene: TRBJ2-3
CDR3aa: CASSDLGELFF; CDR3nt: TGTGCCAGCAGTGATCTGGGGGAGCTGTTTTTT; abundance: few; v_gene: TRBV28; len: 11; d_gene: NA; j_gene: TRBJ2-2
CDR3aa: CASSERQPYEQYF; CDR3nt: TGTGCCAGCAGTGAAAGACAGCCGTACGAGCAGTACTTC; abundance: NA; v_gene: TRBV6-1; len: 13; d_gene: NA; j_gene: TRBJ2-7
CDR3aa: CASSPTSPDQGAAANEKLFF; CDR3nt: TGCGCCAGCAGCCCAACCTCCCCCGACCAGGGGGCCGCGGCTAATGAAAAACTGTTTTTT; abundance: few; v_gene: TRBV4-1; len: 20; d_gene: TRBD1; j_gene: TRBJ1-4
CDR3aa: CASSAGQNTEAFF; CDR3nt: TGTGCCAGCAGCGCGGGACAGAACACTGAAGCTTTCTTT; abundance: NA; v_gene: TRBV7-3; len: 13; d_gene: NA; j_gene: TRBJ1-1
CDR3aa: CASAGDSSYEQYF; CDR3nt: TGTGCTAGTGCTGGGGACAGCTCCTACGAGCAGTACTTC; abundance: NA; v_gene: TRBV12-5; len: 13; d_gene: TRBD1; j_gene: TRBJ2-7
CDR3aa: CASSYDRIKQYF; CDR3nt: TGTGCCAGCAGTTACGACAGGATTAAGCAGTACTTC; abundance: NA; v_gene: TRBV6-5; len: 12; d_gene: NA; j_gene: TRBJ2-5
CDR3aa: CASSLAGSGRAYNEQFF; CDR3nt: TGTGCCAGCAGCTTGGCGGGTAGCGGGAGAGCCTACAATGAGCAGTTCTTC; abundance: NA; v_gene: TRBV5-6; len: 17; d_gene: TRBD2; j_gene: TRBJ2-1
CDR3aa: CASSQRSSGNTIYF; CDR3nt: TGTGCCAGCAGCCAGCGAAGTTCTGGAAACACCATATATTTT; abundance: once; v_gene: TRBV7-9; len: 14; d_gene: NA; j_gene: TRBJ1-3
CDR3aa: CASSLTATGGTEAFF; CDR3nt: TGCGCCAGCAGCTTAACTGCGACAGGTGGAACTGAAGCTTTCTTT; abundance: NA; v_gene: TRBV5-1; len: 15; d_gene: NA; j_gene: TRBJ1-1
CDR3aa: CASTPLVTGELFF; CDR3nt: TGTGCCAGCACCCCCCTGGTGACCGGGGAGCTGTTTTTT; abundance: NA; v_gene: TRBV7-2; len: 13; d_gene: NA; j_gene: TRBJ2-2
CDR3aa: CASHPDGSSYEQYF; CDR3nt: TGTGCCAGCCATCCCGACGGTAGTTCCTACGAGCAGTACTTC; abundance: NA; v_gene: TRBV6-6; len: 14; d_gene: NA; j_gene: TRBJ2-7
CDR3aa: CSVRRPHRGRGDTEAFF; CDR3nt: TGCAGCGTCCGAAGGCCGCACAGGGGGAGAGGGGACACTGAAGCTTTCTTT; abundance: NA; v_gene: TRBV29-1; len: 17; d_gene: TRBD1; j_gene: TRBJ1-1
CDR3aa: CASSQARTLGSYEQYF; CDR3nt: TGCGCCAGCAGCCAAGCTCGGACACTCGGTTCCTACGAGCAGTACTTC; abundance: NA; v_gene: TRBV4-1; len: 16; d_gene: NA; j_gene: TRBJ2-7
CDR3aa: CASSPSLERTGSNEQFF; CDR3nt: TGTGCCAGCAGCCCAAGTTTGGAGAGGACAGGGAGCAATGAGCAGTTCTTC; abundance: NA; v_gene: TRBV7-9; len: 17; d_gene: TRBD1; j_gene: TRBJ2-1
CDR3aa: CASSPRGSGAQNTQYF; CDR3nt: TGTGCCAGCAGCCCTCGTGGTAGCGGGGCACAAAATACGCAGTATTTT; abundance: NA; v_gene: TRBV5-6; len: 16; d_gene: TRBD2; j_gene: TRBJ2-3
CDR3aa: CASSFGGQETQYF; CDR3nt: TGTGCCAGTAGCTTCGGGGGTCAAGAGACCCAGTACTTC; abundance: NA; v_gene: TRBV19; len: 13; d_gene: NA; j_gene: TRBJ2-5
CDR3aa: CASGTGASGKETQYF; CDR3nt: TGTGCTAGTGGGACGGGTGCTAGCGGGAAAGAGACCCAGTACTTC; abundance: NA; v_gene: TRBV12-5; len: 15; d_gene: TRBD2; j_gene: TRBJ2-5
CDR3aa: CASSYRDNYGYTF; CDR3nt: TGTGCCAGCAGTTACCGGGATAACTATGGCTACACCTTC; abundance: NA; v_gene: TRBV6-6; len: 13; d_gene: NA; j_gene: TRBJ1-2
CDR3aa: CASRLGRQGGGVQYF; CDR3nt: TGTGCAAGTCGCTTAGGTCGACAGGGAGGAGGAGTTCAGTACTTC; abundance: NA; v_gene: TRBV12-2; len: 15; d_gene: NA; j_gene: TRBJ2-4
CDR3aa: CASSLRASLSGRDYEQYF; CDR3nt: TGCGCCAGCAGCTTGCGGGCCAGCCTCTCAGGAAGGGACTACGAGCAGTACTTC; abundance: once; v_gene: TRBV5-1; len: 18; d_gene: NA; j_gene: TRBJ2-7
CDR3aa: CASSLSGSSYNSPLHF; CDR3nt: TGTGCCAGCAGCTTGTCAGGGAGCTCCTATAATTCACCCCTCCACTTT; abundance: NA; v_gene: TRBV5-4; len: 16; d_gene: NA; j_gene: TRBJ1-6
CDR3aa: CASSERTGTEAFF; CDR3nt: TGTGCCAGCAGCGAAAGAACAGGGACTGAAGCTTTCTTT; abundance: NA; v_gene: TRBV6-5; len: 13; d_gene: NA; j_gene: TRBJ1-1
CDR3aa: CATGRERERRGGELFF; CDR3nt: TGTGCCACCGGAAGGGAGCGGGAGAGGCGCGGCGGGGAGCTGTTTTTT; abundance: once; v_gene: TRBV19; len: 16; d_gene: TRBD2; j_gene: TRBJ2-2
CDR3aa: CASIRGQYNEQFF; CDR3nt: TGTGCCAGCATTAGGGGACAGTACAATGAGCAGTTCTTC; abundance: once; v_gene: TRBV2; len: 13; d_gene: TRBD1; j_gene: TRBJ2-1
CDR3aa: CSVGGSQGAEGYTF; CDR3nt: TGCAGCGTTGGAGGTTCGCAGGGGGCAGAGGGCTACACCTTC; abundance: NA; v_gene: TRBV29-1; len: 14; d_gene: TRBD1; j_gene: TRBJ1-2
CDR3aa: CASSNTTRIADTQYF; CDR3nt: TGCGCCAGCAGTAACACCACACGCATCGCAGATACGCAGTATTTT; abundance: NA; v_gene: TRBV10-1; len: 15; d_gene: NA; j_gene: TRBJ2-3
CDR3aa: CASVLAATDTQYF; CDR3nt: TGTGCCAGCGTTTTAGCTGCCACAGATACGCAGTATTTT; abundance: NA; v_gene: TRBV27; len: 13; d_gene: NA; j_gene: TRBJ2-3
CDR3aa: CASSQEGDLQNIQYF; CDR3nt: TGCGCCAGCAGCCAAGAGGGGGATCTCCAAAACATTCAGTACTTC; abundance: NA; v_gene: TRBV4-1; len: 15; d_gene: NA; j_gene: TRBJ2-4
CDR3aa: CASSLYSGEGTDTQYF; CDR3nt: TGTGCCAGCAGTTTGTATTCGGGGGAGGGCACAGATACGCAGTATTTT; abundance: NA; v_gene: TRBV28; len: 16; d_gene: NA; j_gene: TRBJ2-3
CDR3aa: CASSARDQIWLVQFF; CDR3nt: TGTGCCAGCAGCGCCCGGGACCAGATTTGGCTGGTGCAGTTCTTC; abundance: NA; v_gene: TRBV27; len: 15; d_gene: NA; j_gene: TRBJ2-1
CDR3aa: CASSPSGITYNEQFF; CDR3nt: TGTGCCAGCAGCCCTAGCGGGATAACCTACAATGAGCAGTTCTTC; abundance: NA; v_gene: TRBV2; len: 15; d_gene: TRBD2; j_gene: TRBJ2-1
CDR3aa: CASTRWDRGVSTEAFF; CDR3nt: TGTGCCAGCACAAGATGGGACAGGGGGGTAAGCACTGAAGCTTTCTTT; abundance: NA; v_gene: TRBV11-2; len: 16; d_gene: TRBD1; j_gene: TRBJ1-1
CDR3aa: CASSFTGTGESEQFF; CDR3nt: TGTGCCAGCAGCTTCACCGGGACAGGGGAGAGTGAGCAGTTCTTC; abundance: NA; v_gene: TRBV7-9; len: 15; d_gene: TRBD1; j_gene: TRBJ2-1
CDR3aa: CASSGRGTDTQYF; CDR3nt: TGTGCCAGCAGCGGGAGGGGCACAGATACGCAGTATTTT; abundance: NA; v_gene: TRBV5-4; len: 13; d_gene: TRBD2; j_gene: TRBJ2-3
CDR3aa: CASSLTLLGDIGELFF; CDR3nt: TGTGCCAGCTCACTGACGCTTCTTGGTGATATCGGGGAGCTGTTTTTT; abundance: NA; v_gene: TRBV18; len: 16; d_gene: NA; j_gene: TRBJ2-2
CDR3aa: CASSYGASAFYEQYF; CDR3nt: TGTGCCAGCAGTTACGGGGCTAGCGCATTCTACGAGCAGTACTTC; abundance: NA; v_gene: TRBV6-5; len: 15; d_gene: NA; j_gene: TRBJ2-7
CDR3aa: CASRFQVATWHHQPQHF; CDR3nt: TGTGCCAGCAGGTTTCAAGTAGCTACATGGCATCATCAGCCCCAGCATTTT; abundance: NA; v_gene: TRBV21-1; len: 17; d_gene: NA; j_gene: TRBJ1-5
CDR3aa: CASSFGGMTEAFF; CDR3nt: TGTGCCAGCAGCTTCGGAGGGATGACTGAAGCTTTCTTT; abundance: NA; v_gene: TRBV5-4; len: 13; d_gene: NA; j_gene: TRBJ1-1
CDR3aa: CASSLANYQPQHF; CDR3nt: TGTGCCAGCAGCTTAGCGAACTATCAGCCCCAGCATTTT; abundance: NA; v_gene: TRBV7-2; len: 13; d_gene: NA; j_gene: TRBJ1-5
CDR3aa: CASSRGQGAGTGELFF; CDR3nt: TGCGCCAGCAGCCGCGGACAGGGGGCCGGCACCGGGGAGCTGTTTTTT; abundance: NA; v_gene: TRBV4-1; len: 16; d_gene: TRBD1; j_gene: TRBJ2-2
CDR3aa: CASSPGTSGSLYNEQFF; CDR3nt: TGTGCCAGCAGCCCGGGGACTAGCGGGAGCCTCTACAATGAGCAGTTCTTC; abundance: NA; v_gene: TRBV5-6; len: 17; d_gene: TRBD2; j_gene: TRBJ2-1
CDR3aa: CASRASPQGNSPLHF; CDR3nt: TGTGCCAGCAGGGCCAGTCCGCAGGGGAATTCACCCCTCCACTTT; abundance: NA; v_gene: TRBV9; len: 15; d_gene: NA; j_gene: TRBJ1-6
CDR3aa: CAIKGKGEEKLFF; CDR3nt: TGTGCCATCAAAGGAAAGGGGGAGGAAAAACTGTTTTTT; abundance: NA; v_gene: TRBV10-3; len: 13; d_gene: NA; j_gene: TRBJ1-4
CDR3aa: CASSSGQGIGQPQHF; CDR3nt: TGTGCCAGCAGCTCGGGACAGGGTATTGGTCAGCCCCAGCATTTT; abundance: NA; v_gene: TRBV5-6; len: 15; d_gene: TRBD1; j_gene: TRBJ1-5
CDR3aa: CASRQGTRDQPQHF; CDR3nt: TGTGCCAGCAGACAGGGAACCCGGGATCAGCCCCAGCATTTT; abundance: NA; v_gene: TRBV6-1; len: 14; d_gene: NA; j_gene: TRBJ1-5
CDR3aa: CASLVNQVRTEAFF; CDR3nt: TGTGCCAGCTTGGTGAACCAGGTTCGGACTGAAGCTTTCTTT; abundance: few; v_gene: TRBV2; len: 14; d_gene: NA; j_gene: TRBJ1-1
CDR3aa: CASSPFEAQGEQYF; CDR3nt: TGCGCCAGCAGCCCCTTCGAAGCGCAGGGCGAGCAGTACTTC; abundance: NA; v_gene: TRBV5-1; len: 14; d_gene: NA; j_gene: TRBJ2-7
CDR3aa: CASSLQLGQYTQYF; CDR3nt: TGTGCCAGCAGTTTACAGTTGGGGCAGTATACGCAGTATTTT; abundance: NA; v_gene: TRBV28; len: 14; d_gene: NA; j_gene: TRBJ2-3
CDR3aa: CSVEGQGLYEQYF; CDR3nt: TGCAGCGTGGAGGGACAGGGCCTCTACGAGCAGTACTTC; abundance: NA; v_gene: TRBV29-1; len: 13; d_gene: TRBD1; j_gene: TRBJ2-7
CDR3aa: CASSLVSPGTGGSYEQYF; CDR3nt: TGCGCCAGCAGCTTGGTTTCACCCGGGACAGGGGGCTCCTACGAGCAGTACTTC; abundance: few; v_gene: TRBV5-1; len: 18; d_gene: TRBD1; j_gene: TRBJ2-7
CDR3aa: CASSSLFKKGETQYF; CDR3nt: TGTGCCAGCAGCTCACTATTCAAGAAGGGAGAGACCCAGTACTTC; abundance: NA; v_gene: TRBV2; len: 15; d_gene: NA; j_gene: TRBJ2-5
CDR3aa: CASALNPSFSYEQYF; CDR3nt: TGCGCCAGTGCCCTAAACCCGAGTTTCTCCTACGAGCAGTACTTC; abundance: NA; v_gene: TRBV4-1; len: 15; d_gene: NA; j_gene: TRBJ2-7
CDR3aa: CASSAGDYNSPLHF; CDR3nt: TGTGCCAGCAGCGCAGGGGACTACAATTCACCCCTCCACTTT; abundance: NA; v_gene: TRBV16; len: 14; d_gene: NA; j_gene: TRBJ1-6